The rows below give T cell receptor beta chains drawn from one sample of a study of T cells in Graves' hyperthyroidism and ophthalmopathy. TCRdb processed the multiplex PCR reads anew with MiXCR; each CDR3 protein has one entry. The repertoire holds more than 450,000 distinct CDR3 sequences, with 13% to 15% as singletons. Sample: blood. The receptors were sampled from a woman in her thirties or forties with Graves' hyperthyroidism. Each CDR3 is given with its conserved first and last residue. Each record gives: CDR3 length, D gene, V gene, J gene, CDR3 protein. A D gene is named only where the DNA matches it firmly.

12,NA,TRBV9,TRBJ2-7,CASSALLGEQYF
17,TRBD2,TRBV5-1,TRBJ2-1,CASSVLAGGLRTDEQFF
14,NA,TRBV28,TRBJ1-1,CASSPTKGVTEAFF
16,TRBD1,TRBV28,TRBJ2-1,CASSLLGDRVLYEQFF
12,NA,TRBV6-1,TRBJ2-7,CASSSGLNEQYF
13,NA,TRBV18,TRBJ2-7,CASSADPSDKQYF
12,NA,TRBV3-1,TRBJ1-1,CASSNGQFEAFF
14,NA,TRBV30,TRBJ2-3,CAWSSLGGTDTQYF
16,NA,TRBV28,TRBJ2-7,CASSSPGRADSYEQYF
20,NA,TRBV13,TRBJ1-4,CASSLSPYYGGARLNEKLFF
13,NA,TRBV3-1,TRBJ2-3,CASSQGTADTQYF
16,TRBD1,TRBV5-1,TRBJ2-3,CASSSSGQGSGDTQYF
12,NA,TRBV2,TRBJ2-5,CATQEFQETQYF
13,NA,TRBV11-2,TRBJ2-7,CASSLDRDYEQYF
15,NA,TRBV20-1,TRBJ2-7,CSARGGWGYPYEQYF
13,TRBD2,TRBV20-1,TRBJ2-3,CSTGTAGADTQYF
14,NA,TRBV20-1,TRBJ2-5,CSARDLRQQETQYF
15,NA,TRBV12-3/TRBV12-4,TRBJ2-5,CASSLDSSYQETQYF
11,NA,TRBV2,TRBJ1-1,CASSRPTEAFF
13,NA,TRBV7-9,TRBJ2-3,CASSLTPRDTQYF
15,TRBD2,TRBV4-2,TRBJ2-3,CASSQVGGTPDTQYF
14,NA,TRBV27,TRBJ2-7,CASSHGRVGYEQYF
15,TRBD2,TRBV27,TRBJ2-7,CASRRTSGSTYEQYF
18,NA,TRBV3-1,TRBJ2-1,CASSQVTLVSSSYNEQFF
15,TRBD2,TRBV5-1,TRBJ2-7,CASSTGLAGGYEQYF
17,TRBD1,TRBV6-6,TRBJ1-2,CASSYPDREPTNYGYTF
14,TRBD2,TRBV5-4,TRBJ2-5,CASSNRDYQETQYF
15,NA,TRBV12-3/TRBV12-4,TRBJ2-5,CASSSGGPIQEAQYF
15,TRBD2,TRBV20-1,TRBJ2-1,CSARTSGISYNEQFF
15,TRBD2,TRBV28,TRBJ2-7,CASSSLGREIYEQYF
13,TRBD1,TRBV20-1,TRBJ2-7,CSAHPGQGVEQYF
13,TRBD2,TRBV6-4,TRBJ2-1,CASSVTSGAEQFF
11,NA,TRBV6-1,TRBJ2-5,CASSDDSHENF
14,NA,TRBV2,TRBJ1-3,CASSEQSPGNTIYF
16,TRBD2,TRBV7-3,TRBJ2-1,CASGLIGSGTYNEQFF
17,NA,TRBV5-5,TRBJ2-7,CASSIYTGTAYSYEQYF
14,TRBD2,TRBV13,TRBJ2-7,CASSGREGLYEQYF
14,NA,TRBV6-1,TRBJ2-1,CASSPLGAYNEQFF
15,NA,TRBV30,TRBJ1-6,CAWRVEGVHNSPLHF
15,NA,TRBV5-1,TRBJ2-3,CASSKDGFSTDTQYF
16,TRBD1,TRBV18,TRBJ1-1,CASSPRQGSMNTEALF
12,NA,TRBV20-1,TRBJ2-5,CSARPLQETQYF
18,NA,TRBV18,TRBJ2-6,CASSPRSPTPSGANVLTF
13,TRBD2,TRBV20-1,TRBJ2-1,CSAILRGEDEQFF
19,TRBD2,TRBV24-1,TRBJ2-1,CATSDPGTSGSSSYNEQFF
13,NA,TRBV2,TRBJ1-2,CARSTGLSYGYTF
15,NA,TRBV30,TRBJ2-1,CAWSVELARPNEQFF
13,NA,TRBV7-9,TRBJ1-5,CASSDNSNQPQHF
14,TRBD2,TRBV9,TRBJ2-1,CASSETSGFNEQFF
16,TRBD2,TRBV3-1,TRBJ2-1,CASSQEGGSTYNEQFF
13,NA,TRBV30,TRBJ2-1,CAWRQPPGGEQFF
16,NA,TRBV19,TRBJ1-2,CASSTGTRSTNYGYTF
19,NA,TRBV27,TRBJ2-2,CASSFEVGERYPNTGELFF
14,NA,TRBV4-1,TRBJ2-5,CASSQEKSRASQYF
16,TRBD2,TRBV28,TRBJ2-1,CASSSFGTSGYNEQFF
16,TRBD1,TRBV28,TRBJ2-3,CASKGGRDRMADTQYF